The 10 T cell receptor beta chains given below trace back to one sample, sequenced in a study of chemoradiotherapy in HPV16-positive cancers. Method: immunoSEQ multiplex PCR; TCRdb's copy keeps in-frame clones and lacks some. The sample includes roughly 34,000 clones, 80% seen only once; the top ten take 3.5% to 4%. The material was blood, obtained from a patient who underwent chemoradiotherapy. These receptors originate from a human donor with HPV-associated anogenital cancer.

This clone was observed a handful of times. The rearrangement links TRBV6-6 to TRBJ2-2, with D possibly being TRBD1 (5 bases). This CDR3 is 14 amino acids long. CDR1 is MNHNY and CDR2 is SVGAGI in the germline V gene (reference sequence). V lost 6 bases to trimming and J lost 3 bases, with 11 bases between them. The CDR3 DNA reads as TGTGCCAGCAGAGCTAGGGGTGACACCGGGGAGCTGTTTTTT. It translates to CASRARGDTGELFF.

CDR3: CSAITGYGYTF. In nucleotides, the CDR3 is TGCAGTGCTATAACAGGGTATGGCTACACCTTC. The chain is built from TRBV20-1 and TRBJ1-2; weak D call: TRBD1 (6 bases). CDR1 DFQATT and CDR2 SNEGSKA come from the germline V gene (reference sequence). Trimming pared 4 bases from V and 5 bases from J, leaving 8 bases between. The CDR3 contains 11 residues.

Here the CDR3 DNA reads TGTGCCAGCAGCCTGGGACAGGGGGCAATCTCCTACGAGCAGTACTTC. Its translation: CASSLGQGAISYEQYF. This chain links TRBV5-4 with TRBJ2-7; 12 bases agree with TRBD1. The V gene end was trimmed by 4 bases and the J gene end by 0 bases; junction bases not matched to a gene: 5. This CDR3 has 16 amino acids. The germline V gene has CDR1 SGHNT and CDR2 YYREEE (reference sequence).

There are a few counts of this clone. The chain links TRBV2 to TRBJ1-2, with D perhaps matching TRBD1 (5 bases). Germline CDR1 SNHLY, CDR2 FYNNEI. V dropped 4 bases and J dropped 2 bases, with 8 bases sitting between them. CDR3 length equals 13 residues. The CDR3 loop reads CASSVGTNYGYTF. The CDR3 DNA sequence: TGTGCCAGCAGTGTGGGGACCAACTATGGCTACACCTTC.

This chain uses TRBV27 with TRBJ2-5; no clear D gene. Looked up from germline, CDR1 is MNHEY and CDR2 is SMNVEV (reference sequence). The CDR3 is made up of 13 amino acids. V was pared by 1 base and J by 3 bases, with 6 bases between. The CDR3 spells CASSLLRKETQYF. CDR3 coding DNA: TGTGCCAGCAGTTTATTACGGAAAGAGACCCAGTACTTC.

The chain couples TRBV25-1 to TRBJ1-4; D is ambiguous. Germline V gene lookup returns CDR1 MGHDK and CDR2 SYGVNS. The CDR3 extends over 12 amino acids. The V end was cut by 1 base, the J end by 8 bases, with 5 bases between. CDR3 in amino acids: CASSEFGEKLFF. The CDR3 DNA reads TGTGCCAGCAGTGAATTCGGGGAAAAACTGTTTTTT.

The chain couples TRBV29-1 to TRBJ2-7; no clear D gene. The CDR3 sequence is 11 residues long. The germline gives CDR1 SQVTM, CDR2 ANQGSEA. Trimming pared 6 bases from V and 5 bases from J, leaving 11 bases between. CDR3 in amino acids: CSVLGSNEQYF. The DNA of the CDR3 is TGCAGCGTCCTAGGTTCGAACGAGCAGTACTTC.

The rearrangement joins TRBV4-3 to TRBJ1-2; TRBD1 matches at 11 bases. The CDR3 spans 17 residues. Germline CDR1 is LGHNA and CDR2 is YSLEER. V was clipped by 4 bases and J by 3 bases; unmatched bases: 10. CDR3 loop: CASSLLHGTGGYYGYTF. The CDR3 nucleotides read TGCGCCAGCAGCCTACTACACGGGACAGGGGGATACTATGGCTACACCTTC.

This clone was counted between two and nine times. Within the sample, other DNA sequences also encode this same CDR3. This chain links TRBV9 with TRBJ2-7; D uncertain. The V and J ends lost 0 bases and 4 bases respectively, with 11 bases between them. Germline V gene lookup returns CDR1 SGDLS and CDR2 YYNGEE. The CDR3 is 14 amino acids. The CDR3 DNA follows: TGTGCCAGCAGCGTAGACGGTGAACCGTACGAGCAGTACTTC. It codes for CASSVDGEPYEQYF.

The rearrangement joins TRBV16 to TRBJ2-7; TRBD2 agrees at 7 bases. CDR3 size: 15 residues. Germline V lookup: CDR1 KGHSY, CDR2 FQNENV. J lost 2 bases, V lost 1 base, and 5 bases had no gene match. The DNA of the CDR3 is TGTGCCAGCAGCCAATGGGGGAGGGCAGCCTACGAGCAGTACTTC. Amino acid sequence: CASSQWGRAAYEQYF.